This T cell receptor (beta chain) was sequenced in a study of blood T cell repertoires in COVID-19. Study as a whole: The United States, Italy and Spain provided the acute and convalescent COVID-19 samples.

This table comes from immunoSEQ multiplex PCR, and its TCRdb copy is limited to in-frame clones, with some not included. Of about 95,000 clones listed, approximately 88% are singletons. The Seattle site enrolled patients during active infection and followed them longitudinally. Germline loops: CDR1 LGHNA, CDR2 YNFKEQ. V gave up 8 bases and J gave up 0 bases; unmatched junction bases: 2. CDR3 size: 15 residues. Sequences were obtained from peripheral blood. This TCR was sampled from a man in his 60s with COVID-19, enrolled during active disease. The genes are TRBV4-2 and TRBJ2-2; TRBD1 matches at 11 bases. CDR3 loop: CASGTGGANTGELFF. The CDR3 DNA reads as TGTGCCAGCGGGACAGGGGGAGCGAACACCGGGGAGCTGTTTTTT.